This T cell receptor beta chain was obtained from a study of T cell changes during pregnancy in multiple sclerosis. TCRdb keeps only in-frame clones here, not all; method: immunoSEQ multiplex PCR. The data show about 35,000 clones, with roughly nine tenths seen just once and 5% to 6% held by the top ten. V shed 5 bases and J 0 bases; nucleotides not matched to a gene: 10. Germline values: CDR1 MRHNA, CDR2 SNTAGT. This CDR3 comprises 17 residues. The chain links TRBV6-4 to TRBJ1-3; 7 nucleotides match TRBD1. The receptor was derived from a female donor in good health, enrolled as a control in a pregnancy study. The sample in question was peripheral blood, obtained in the third trimester of pregnancy. Here the CDR3 DNA reads TGTGCCAGCAGTCCCGGGACAGTTTTGAGCTCTGGAAACACCATATATTTT. Translated, it gives CASSPGTVLSSGNTIYF.